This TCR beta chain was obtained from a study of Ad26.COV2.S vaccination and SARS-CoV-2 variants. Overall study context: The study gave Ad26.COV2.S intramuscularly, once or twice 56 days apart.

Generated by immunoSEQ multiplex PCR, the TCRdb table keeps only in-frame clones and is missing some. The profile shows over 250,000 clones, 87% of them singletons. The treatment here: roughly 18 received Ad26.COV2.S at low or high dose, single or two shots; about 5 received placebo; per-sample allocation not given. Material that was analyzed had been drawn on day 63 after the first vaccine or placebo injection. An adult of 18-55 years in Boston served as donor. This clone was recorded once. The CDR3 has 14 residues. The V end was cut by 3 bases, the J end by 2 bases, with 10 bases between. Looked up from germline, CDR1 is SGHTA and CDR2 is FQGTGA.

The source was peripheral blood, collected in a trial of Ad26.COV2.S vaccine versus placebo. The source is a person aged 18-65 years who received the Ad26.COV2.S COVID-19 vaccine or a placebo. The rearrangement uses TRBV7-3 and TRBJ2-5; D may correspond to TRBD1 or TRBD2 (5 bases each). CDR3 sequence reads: CASSFGAEQETQYF. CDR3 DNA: TGTGCCAGCAGCTTCGGGGCGGAACAAGAGACCCAGTACTTC.